The 9 T cell receptor beta chains presented below share a single source sample, sequenced in a study of Ad26.COV2.S vaccination and SARS-CoV-2 variants (dated by TCRdb to the early 2020s). To prepare the library, the immunoSEQ multiplex PCR assay was applied. The table was pulled from immuneACCESS by TCRdb, which kept in-frame rearrangements only. Such tables lose some clones; where checked, under half of the loss comes from unresolved V genes, and the rest has no known cause. The sample has 320,000 or so clones on record, 90% of them singletons. The ten most abundant clones make up 5.5% of the sample. The treatment or condition label of this sample denotes: around 19 received Ad26.COV2.S at low or high dose, single or two shots; 5 received placebo; per-sample allocation not given. Repertoires of vaccine and placebo recipients were sequenced from samples collected on day 63 after the first injection.

The starting material was peripheral blood, obtained in a trial of Ad26.COV2.S vaccine versus placebo. The receptors come from a person aged 18-60 years who received the Ad26.COV2.S COVID-19 vaccine or a placebo.

V is TRBV7-9 and J is TRBJ2-2; D possibly corresponds to TRBD2 (5 bases). The CDR3 is 16 amino acids. Germline CDR1 and CDR2: SEHNR and FQNEAQ (reference sequence). The V and J ends lost 4 bases and 3 bases respectively, with 15 bases between them. This chain's CDR3 is CASSSASGSYTGELFF. The CDR3 region has the DNA TGTGCCAGCAGCTCTGCCTCGGGGTCCTACACCGGGGAGCTGTTTTTT. Full variable domain (missing parts from reference TRBV7-9 and TRBJ2-2): DTGVSQNPRHKITKRGQNVTFRCDPISEHNRLYWYRQTLGQGPEFLTYFQNEAQLEKSRLLSDRFSAERPKGSFSTLEIQRTEQGDSAMYLCASSSASGSYTGELFFGEGSRLTVL.

J is TRBJ2-2 and V is TRBV30; possible D gene TRBD1, 5 bases. Germline V gives CDR1 GTSNPN, CDR2 SVGIG (reference sequence). Trimming cost V 4 bases and J 4 bases, with 13 bases left between them. The CDR3 sequence is 14 residues long. CDR3 sequence (DNA): TGTGCCTGGAATGGGGCGGAGAGCACCGGGGAGCTGTTTTTT. Translating it yields CAWNGAESTGELFF.

The chain links TRBV7-9 to TRBJ1-5; 7 bases map to TRBD1. V was pared by 1 base and J by 5 bases, with 8 bases of the junction left unmatched. The CDR3 extends over 16 amino acids. Looked up from germline, CDR1 is SEHNR and CDR2 is FQNEAQ (reference sequence). DNA for the CDR3: TGTGCCAGCAGCTTAGAAGACAGGGCGGGGTATCAGCCCCAGCATTTT. Translating it yields CASSLEDRAGYQPQHF.

The chain employs TRBV7-9 and TRBJ2-3; a possible D gene is TRBD2 (6 bases). V lost 6 bases, J lost 6 bases, and 22 bases lay in between. The CDR3 has 16 amino acids. The germline CDR1 and CDR2 sequences are SEHNR and FQNEAQ (reference sequence). CDR3 sequence (DNA): TGTGCCAGCAGTCCCGAACTAGCACAAGGAGGGGATACGCAGTATTTT. It encodes CASSPELAQGGDTQYF.

The chain employs TRBV7-2 and TRBJ1-2; 7 bases map to TRBD1. The CDR3 is 15 residues long. The V segment lost 5 bases and the J segment 4 bases; nucleotides outside the gene matches: 10. Germline-derived CDR1 and CDR2 are SGHTA and FQGNSA. CDR3 in amino acids: CASSPRQGSVYGYTF. Here the CDR3 DNA reads TGTGCCAGCAGCCCTCGACAGGGATCAGTCTATGGCTACACCTTC. The full variable domain, in which reference TRBV7-2 and TRBJ1-2 provide the parts outside the CDR3, is GAGVSQSPSNKVTEKGKDVELRCDPISGHTALYWYRQSLGQGLEFLIYFQGNSAPDKSGLPSDRFSAERTGGSVSTLTIQRTQQEDSAVYLCASSPRQGSVYGYTFGSGTRLTVV.

The chain combines TRBV7-2 with TRBJ1-1, with TRBD1 identical over 7 bases. The trim removed 2 bases at V and 0 bases at J, leaving 3 bases unmatched. Germline loops: CDR1 SGHTA, CDR2 FQGNSA. The CDR3 extends over 15 amino acids. The CDR3 sequence is CASSLKQGLNTEAFF. CDR3 nucleotide sequence: TGTGCCAGCAGCTTAAAACAGGGGTTGAACACTGAAGCTTTCTTT. The whole variable domain, remainder taken from reference TRBV7-2 and TRBJ1-1, is GAGVSQSPSNKVTEKGKDVELRCDPISGHTALYWYRQSLGQGLEFLIYFQGNSAPDKSGLPSDRFSAERTGGSVSTLTIQRTQQEDSAVYLCASSLKQGLNTEAFFGQGTRLTVV.

The chain employs TRBV6-5 and TRBJ1-5; D is unresolved. Trimming stripped 5 bases from V and 0 bases from J, with 11 bases between. Germline loops: CDR1 MNHEY, CDR2 SVGAGI. The CDR3 runs to 15 residues. DNA of the CDR3: TGTGCCAGCAGTCCGACGACGGATAGCAATCAGCCCCAGCATTTT. Amino acids: CASSPTTDSNQPQHF.

V usage is TRBV4-2 and J usage is TRBJ1-2, with 10 nucleotides matching TRBD1. Germline lookup yields CDR1 LGHNA and CDR2 YNFKEQ. The CDR3 is 15 amino acids. Trimming removed 2 bases from V and 3 bases from J; junction bases left unmatched: 3. The DNA of the CDR3 is TGTGCCAGCAGCCAACCAGGGACAGGGGACTATGGCTACACCTTC. This codes for CASSQPGTGDYGYTF.

The chain links TRBV6-2 or TRBV6-3 to TRBJ2-5, with 13 bases that match TRBD2. The ends lost 6 bases at V and 2 bases at J; junction bases unmatched: 6. The germline V gene encodes CDR1 MNHEY and CDR2 SVGEGT. This CDR3 is 16 amino acids long. CDR3 amino acids: CASSLGTSGIQETQYF. The CDR3 coding sequence is TGTGCCAGCAGCCTCGGGACTAGCGGGATACAAGAGACCCAGTACTTC.